This T cell receptor beta chain was recovered during a study of blood T cells in healthy people across ages. General study findings and limits: Older age went with lower TCR beta diversity per million T cells, in a roughly linear way.

CDR1 is SGHAT and CDR2 is FQNNGV in the germline V gene. This CDR3 contains 18 residues. Unmatched junction bases numbered 6, after V lost 5 bases and J lost 0 bases. The table lists this clonotype with a few counts. Its antigen is currently unknown. A J-beta primer mix and a sample-barcoded 5' primer were used in a second PCR of roughly 6 to 11 cycles. Tagging of each cDNA molecule was performed by a template-switch adaptor with 12 random nucleotides. TCRdb reprocessed the 5' RACE reads with MiXCR, giving one entry per CDR3 protein. The sample lists 1.5 million to 2 million distinct CDR3 sequences, 40% to 55% occurring once. Each donor had ten milliliters of peripheral blood drawn.

V is TRBV11-2 and J is TRBJ2-3, with 15 positions matching TRBD2. This clonotype was sampled from a woman aged 40 to 50 in good health. Sequenced: blood. The CDR3 reads CASSRTSGGDSSTDTQYF. The CDR3 nucleotides read TGTGCCAGCAGCCGGACTAGCGGGGGGGATTCTAGCACAGATACGCAGTATTTT.